Sequencing of this T cell receptor beta chain was carried out in a study of T cells in Graves' hyperthyroidism and ophthalmopathy. The CDR3 contains 12 residues. Germline V CDR1 and CDR2: DFQATT, SNEGSKA (reference sequence). V was clipped by 3 bases and J by 4 bases, with 10 bases between them. Amplification targeted TCR beta CDR3 regions from RNA transcripts. HTBI primers were employed in a first-round RT-PCR of the TCR CDR3. TCRdb reprocessed the multiplex PCR reads via MiXCR and lists one record per CDR3 protein. This table has around 520,000 distinct CDR3 sequences, about 24% appearing once. This chain links TRBV20-1 with TRBJ2-7; a possible D gene is TRBD1 (5 bases). This clonotype was sampled from a woman aged 30 to 39 with Graves' ophthalmopathy. Sequenced material: blood. CDR3 sequence reads: CSASARVYEQYF. The CDR3 region has the DNA TGCAGTGCTAGCGCCAGGGTTTACGAGCAGTACTTC.